The rows below give T cell receptor beta chains drawn from one sample of a study of early T cells in non-severe SARS-CoV-2 infection. From the 5' RACE reads, TCRdb called clonotypes with MiXCR, one entry per CDR3 protein. The sample has about 97,000 distinct CDR3 sequences; 9.5% to 12% are singletons. Specimen: whole blood, collected at baseline. These receptors were collected from an adult who was a healthcare worker with PCR-confirmed SARS-CoV-2 infection or an uninfected control (not recorded which). Each CDR3 is given with its conserved first and last residue. Clone size, where shown, is once, few, many, or a class for clones that have expanded.

abundance	v_gene	j_gene	CDR3aa
many	TRBV7-3	TRBJ2-1	CASSLGGRNNEQFF
few	TRBV18	TRBJ2-1	CASSPDQNNEQFF
.	TRBV2	TRBJ2-1	CASILALDEQFF
many	TRBV11-1	TRBJ2-3	CASSTTSGITDTQYF
.	TRBV19	TRBJ1-5	CASSLQGGRQPQHF
few	TRBV6-6	TRBJ1-2	CASSYSQIYGYTF
.	TRBV19	TRBJ1-6	CASWDPGSSYNSPLHF
many	TRBV12-3/TRBV12-4	TRBJ1-1	CASSSTGIGTEAFF
few	TRBV29-1	TRBJ1-1	CSVVGFAEAFF
.	TRBV7-2	TRBJ2-1	CASSLYGTYNEQFF
few	TRBV7-8	TRBJ2-3	CASSPLTSLEADTQYF
many	TRBV28	TRBJ1-4	CASSLLENEKLFF
.	TRBV3-1	TRBJ2-2	CASSTTGGTGELFF
few	TRBV5-4	TRBJ2-2	CASSSPLNTGELFF